These 6 T cell receptor beta chains were sequenced from one sample in a study of PD-1 blockade in classical Hodgkin lymphoma. Assay used: immunoSEQ multiplex PCR; TCRdb lists only in-frame clones, some missing. The repertoire holds 100,000 or so clones, with roughly 87% as singletons. As to time point: cycle 4 day 1 (C4D1), after 5 to 7 weeks of nivolumab. After autologous stem cell transplantation all patients relapsed, and prior brentuximab vedotin exposure differed between cohorts. The specimen comprised peripheral blood mononuclear cells (PBMCs), sampled before the fourth cycle of nivolumab. Receptors originate from a human donor with classical Hodgkin lymphoma.

This clone was detected a few times. The V gene is TRBV7-2, the J gene TRBJ2-3; D is perhaps TRBD2 (5 bases). The CDR3 runs 14 residues. Germline V gene data show CDR1 as SGHTA and CDR2 as FQGNSA. V was pared by 2 bases and J by 11 bases, with 17 bases between. The CDR3 region has the DNA TGTGCCAGCAGCTTACTAGAGGGTCCCCTTAGGCAGTATTTT. This codes for CASSLLEGPLRQYF.

J is TRBJ2-1 and V is TRBV7-6; 10 positions match TRBD2. V shed 1 base and J 3 bases; nucleotides not matched to a gene: 3. This CDR3 is 16 amino acids long. CDR1 is SGHVS and CDR2 is FNYEAQ in the germline V gene. The CDR3 here is CASSLGASGSYNEQFF. In DNA form, the CDR3 reads TGTGCCAGCAGCTTAGGCGCTAGCGGGAGCTACAATGAGCAGTTCTTC.

V usage is TRBV11-2 and J usage is TRBJ2-7; a weak D match, TRBD1 (5 bases). There are 17 residues in the CDR3. CDR1 and CDR2 from the germline V gene are SGHAT and FQNNGV. Trimming stripped 1 base from V and 0 bases from J, with 16 bases between. The CDR3 sequence is CASSLGGSAPLSYEQYF. The CDR3 nucleotides are TGTGCCAGCAGCTTAGGGGGCTCAGCGCCTCTCTCCTACGAGCAGTACTTC. The full variable domain, rest sourced from reference TRBV11-2 and TRBJ2-7, is EAGVAQSPRYKIIEKRQSVAFWCNPISGHATLYWYQQILGQGPKLLIQFQNNGVVDDSQLPKDRFSAERLKGVDSTLKIQPAKLEDSAVYLCASSLGGSAPLSYEQYFGPGTRLTVT.

The V call is TRBV7-2, the J call TRBJ2-7, with TRBD2 matching 12 bases. Germline assignment: CDR1 SGHTA and CDR2 FQGNSA. V dropped 4 bases and J dropped 3; count of bases not matched to a gene: 4. This CDR3 region has 15 residues. As DNA, the CDR3 is TGTGCCAGCAGCTCGCCGGGACTAGCGGGCTACGAGCAGTACTTC. Translating it yields CASSSPGLAGYEQYF. Combining the CDR3 with reference TRBV7-2 and TRBJ2-7 gives the whole variable domain GAGVSQSPSNKVTEKGKDVELRCDPISGHTALYWYRQSLGQGLEFLIYFQGNSAPDKSGLPSDRFSAERTGGSVSTLTIQRTQQEDSAVYLCASSSPGLAGYEQYFGPGTRLTVT.

The chain is built from TRBV6-5 and TRBJ2-7; D is tentatively TRBD1 or TRBD2 (6 bases each). The CDR3 is made up of 14 amino acids. Germline V CDR1 and CDR2: MNHEY, SVGAGI. Trimming stripped 6 bases from V and 3 bases from J, with 15 bases between. The CDR3 DNA sequence: TGTGCCAGCAGCCTGAGGGGGGTTCACTACGAGCAGTACTTC. Residues: CASSLRGVHYEQYF.

J is TRBJ2-3 and V is TRBV6-6, with TRBD2 as a possible D gene (5 bases). Per germline, CDR1 MNHNY and CDR2 SVGAGI (reference sequence). V lost 3 bases, J lost 0 bases, and 7 bases lay in between. The CDR3 covers 14 residues. The CDR3: CASSYGGSTDTQYF. DNA for the CDR3: TGTGCCAGCAGTTATGGCGGGAGCACAGATACGCAGTATTTT.